The clone carrying this T cell receptor beta chain was recorded a few times. What it binds is not known. TCRdb passed the reads through MiXCR, listing each CDR3 protein once. The repertoire holds roughly 800,000 distinct CDR3 sequences, with about 27% as singletons. The source of the sample is a study of T cell repertoires in cytomegalovirus infection. Study at large: Evidence of both CMV infection and a matching HLA type came from public TCR beta signatures.

V was trimmed by 6 bases and J by 0 bases, leaving 20 bases between them. The CDR3 covers 18 residues. The receptor was isolated from a human donor in good health (CMV status not recorded). Some clones in this sample may be carry-over from other donors' samples. The chain recombines TRBV12-3 or TRBV12-4 with TRBJ1-4; D is perhaps TRBD1 (6 bases). The material was cultured CD8+ T cells from PBMCs, obtained from culture after CMV antigen stimulation. In nucleotides, the CDR3 is TGTGCCAGCAGCCCCGCCTCCGGACAGTATGCAACTAATGAAAAACTGTTTTTT. Amino acids: CASSPASGQYATNEKLFF.